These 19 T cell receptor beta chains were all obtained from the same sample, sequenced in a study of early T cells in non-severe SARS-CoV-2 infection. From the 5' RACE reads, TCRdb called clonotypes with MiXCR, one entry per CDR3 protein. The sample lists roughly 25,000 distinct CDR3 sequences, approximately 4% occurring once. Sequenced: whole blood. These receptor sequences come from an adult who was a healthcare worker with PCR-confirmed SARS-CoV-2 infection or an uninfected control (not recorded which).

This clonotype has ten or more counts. The DNA for the CDR3 is TGCGCCAGCAGCCCAGGACTAGTATCCTACAATGAGCAGTTCTTC. Translating gives CASSPGLVSYNEQFF. The chain joins TRBV5-1 to TRBJ2-1; TRBD2 matches 7 bases. The CDR3 sequence is 15 residues long. Trimming cost V 4 bases and J 1 base; bases outside gene matches: 5. Germline V lookup: CDR1 SGHRS, CDR2 YFSETQ.

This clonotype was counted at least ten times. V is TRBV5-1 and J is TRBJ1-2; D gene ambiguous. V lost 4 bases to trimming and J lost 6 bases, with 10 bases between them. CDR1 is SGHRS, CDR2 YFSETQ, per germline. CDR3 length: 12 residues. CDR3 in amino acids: CASSPDLNGYTF. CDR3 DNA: TGCGCCAGCAGCCCGGACCTCAATGGCTACACCTTC.

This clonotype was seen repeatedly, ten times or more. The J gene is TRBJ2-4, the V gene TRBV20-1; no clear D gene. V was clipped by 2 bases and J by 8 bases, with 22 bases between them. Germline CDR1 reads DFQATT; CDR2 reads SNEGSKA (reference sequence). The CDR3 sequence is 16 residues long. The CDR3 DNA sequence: TGCAGTGCTAGACCCTTTTCAGGTGCTGTAACGGACATTCAGTACTTC. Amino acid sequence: CSARPFSGAVTDIQYF.

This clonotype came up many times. The CDR3 is CASSSLPGQPQHF. DNA of the CDR3: TGTGCCAGCAGTTCCCTCCCCGGGCAGCCCCAGCATTTT. J is TRBJ1-5 and V is TRBV12-3 or TRBV12-4, with D unresolved. Trimming took off 4 bases at V and 7 bases at J, with 11 bases between the two ends. CDR3 size: 13 residues.

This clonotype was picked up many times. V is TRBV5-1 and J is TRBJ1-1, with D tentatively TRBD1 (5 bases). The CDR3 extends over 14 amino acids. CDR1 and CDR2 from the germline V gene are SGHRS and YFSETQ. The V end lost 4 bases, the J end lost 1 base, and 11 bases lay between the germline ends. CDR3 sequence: CASSRGTANTEAFF. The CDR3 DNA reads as TGCGCCAGCAGCAGAGGGACGGCGAACACTGAAGCTTTCTTT.

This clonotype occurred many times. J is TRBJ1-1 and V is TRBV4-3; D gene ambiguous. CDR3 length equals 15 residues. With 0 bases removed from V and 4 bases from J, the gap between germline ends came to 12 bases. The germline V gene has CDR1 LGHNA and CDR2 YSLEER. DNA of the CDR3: TGCGCCAGCAGCCAAGATCATGCCCAAACCACTGAAGCTTTCTTT. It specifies CASSQDHAQTTEAFF.

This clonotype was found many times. The CDR3 DNA sequence: TGTGCCAGCAGTTTAGCGACGTTACCCCACACCTTC. Translated, it gives CASSLATLPHTF. The rearrangement links TRBV12-3 or TRBV12-4 to TRBJ1-2, with D unresolved. The V end was cut by 0 bases, the J end by 12 bases, with 11 bases between. The CDR3 sequence is 12 residues long.

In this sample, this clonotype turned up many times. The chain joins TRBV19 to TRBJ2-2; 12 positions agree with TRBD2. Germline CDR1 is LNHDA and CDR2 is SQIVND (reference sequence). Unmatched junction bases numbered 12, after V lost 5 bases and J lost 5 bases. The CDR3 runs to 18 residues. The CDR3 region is CASSSDGLAGMETGELFF. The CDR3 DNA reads TGTGCCAGTAGTTCGGACGGACTAGCGGGAATGGAGACCGGGGAGCTGTTTTTT. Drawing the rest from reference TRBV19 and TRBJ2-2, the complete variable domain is DGGITQSPKYLFRKEGQNVTLSCEQNLNHDAMYWYRQDPGQGLRLIYYSQIVNDFQKGDIAEGYSVSREKKESFPLTVTSAQKNPTAFYLCASSSDGLAGMETGELFFGEGSRLTVL.

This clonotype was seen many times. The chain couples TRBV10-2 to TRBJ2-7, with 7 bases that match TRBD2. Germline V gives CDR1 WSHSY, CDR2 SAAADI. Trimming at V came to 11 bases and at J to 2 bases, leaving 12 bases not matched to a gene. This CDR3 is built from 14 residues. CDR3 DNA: TGCGCCGGCCTCTCCGACAGCGGGGCCTACGAGCAGTACTTC. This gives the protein CAGLSDSGAYEQYF.

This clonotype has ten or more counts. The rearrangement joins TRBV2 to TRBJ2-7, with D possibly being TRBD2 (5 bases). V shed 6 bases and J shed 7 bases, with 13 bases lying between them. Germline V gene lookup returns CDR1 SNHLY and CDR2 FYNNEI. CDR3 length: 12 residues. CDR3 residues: CASRTEREEQYF. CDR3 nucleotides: TGTGCCAGCAGAACGGAGAGGGAAGAGCAGTACTTC.

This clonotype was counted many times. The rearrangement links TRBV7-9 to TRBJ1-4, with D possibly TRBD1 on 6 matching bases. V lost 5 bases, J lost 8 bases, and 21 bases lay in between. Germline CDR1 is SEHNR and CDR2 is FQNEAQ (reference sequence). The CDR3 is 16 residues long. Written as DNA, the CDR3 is TGTGCCAGCAGCCCCGTACAGTCAACTGGGGGCGAAAAACTGTTTTTT. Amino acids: CASSPVQSTGGEKLFF. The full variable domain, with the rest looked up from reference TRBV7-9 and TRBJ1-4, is DTGVSQNPRHKITKRGQNVTFRCDPISEHNRLYWYRQTLGQGPEFLTYFQNEAQLEKSRLLSDRFSAERPKGSFSTLEIQRTEQGDSAMYLCASSPVQSTGGEKLFFGSGTQLSVL.

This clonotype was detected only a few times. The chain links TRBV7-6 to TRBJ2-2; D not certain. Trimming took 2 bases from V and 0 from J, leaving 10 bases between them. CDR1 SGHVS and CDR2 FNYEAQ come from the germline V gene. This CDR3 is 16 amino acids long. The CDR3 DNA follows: TGTGCCAGCAGCTTACTCATGGGCTCGAACACCGGGGAGCTGTTTTTT. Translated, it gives CASSLLMGSNTGELFF.

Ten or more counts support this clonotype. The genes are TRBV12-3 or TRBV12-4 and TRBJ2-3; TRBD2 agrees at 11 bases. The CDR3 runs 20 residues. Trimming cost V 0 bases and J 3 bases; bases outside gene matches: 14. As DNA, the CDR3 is TGTGCCAGCAGTTTAGCCCGGGGAGGAGGGCTAGCGGGAGGAACAGATACGCAGTATTTT. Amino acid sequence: CASSLARGGGLAGGTDTQYF.

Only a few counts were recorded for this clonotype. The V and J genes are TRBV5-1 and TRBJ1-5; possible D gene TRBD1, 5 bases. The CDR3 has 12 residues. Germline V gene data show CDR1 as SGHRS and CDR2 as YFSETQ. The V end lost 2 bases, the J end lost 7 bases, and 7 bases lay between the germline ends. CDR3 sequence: CASSFEGQPQHF. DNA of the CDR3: TGCGCCAGCAGCTTCGAGGGGCAGCCCCAGCATTTT.

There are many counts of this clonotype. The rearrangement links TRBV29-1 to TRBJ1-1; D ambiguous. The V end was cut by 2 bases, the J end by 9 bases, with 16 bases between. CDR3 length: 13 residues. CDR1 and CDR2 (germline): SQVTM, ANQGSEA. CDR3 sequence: CSVETGRAQQAFF. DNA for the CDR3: TGCAGCGTTGAAACTGGGCGGGCACAGCAAGCTTTCTTT. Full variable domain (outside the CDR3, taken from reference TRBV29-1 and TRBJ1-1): SAVISQKPSRDICQRGTSLTIQCQVDSQVTMMFWYRQQPGQSLTLIATANQGSEATYESGFVIDKFPISRPNLTFSTLTVSNMSPEDSSIYLCSVETGRAQQAFFGQGTRLTVV.

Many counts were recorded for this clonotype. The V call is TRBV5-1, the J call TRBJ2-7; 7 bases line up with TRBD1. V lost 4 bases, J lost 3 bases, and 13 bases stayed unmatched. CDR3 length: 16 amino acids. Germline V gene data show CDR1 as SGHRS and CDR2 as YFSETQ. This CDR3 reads CASSPGTGALHYEQYF. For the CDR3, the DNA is TGCGCCAGCAGCCCTGGAACAGGGGCCTTGCACTACGAGCAGTACTTC.

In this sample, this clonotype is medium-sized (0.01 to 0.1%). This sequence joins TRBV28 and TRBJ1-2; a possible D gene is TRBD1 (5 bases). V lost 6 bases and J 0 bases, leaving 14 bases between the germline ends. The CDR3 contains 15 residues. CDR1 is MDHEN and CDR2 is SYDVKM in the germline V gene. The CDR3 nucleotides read TGTGCCAGCAGCACTACGGGGGAGGCTAACTATGGCTACACCTTC. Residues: CASSTTGEANYGYTF.

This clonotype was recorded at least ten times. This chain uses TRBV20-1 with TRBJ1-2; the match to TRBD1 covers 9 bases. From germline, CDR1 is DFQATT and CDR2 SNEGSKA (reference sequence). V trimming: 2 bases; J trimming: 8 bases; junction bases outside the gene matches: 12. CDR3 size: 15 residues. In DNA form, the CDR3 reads TGCAGTGCTAGAAGGGGACAGGGTCCCCCTGGCGGCTACACCTTC. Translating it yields CSARRGQGPPGGYTF.

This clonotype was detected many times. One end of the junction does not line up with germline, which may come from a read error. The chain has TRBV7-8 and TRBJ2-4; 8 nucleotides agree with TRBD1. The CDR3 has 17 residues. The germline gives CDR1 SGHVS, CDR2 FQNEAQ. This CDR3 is CASSLGRQGIAKNIRYF. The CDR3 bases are TGTGCCAGCAGCTTGGGACGACAGGGGATAGCCAAAAACATTCGGTACTTC.